The following is a T cell receptor (beta chain) sequence with its context. Its matching antigen is unknown. This sample was included in a study of beta chain features in type 1 diabetes. Broader study findings: Within each of all four CD4+ subsets, Type 1 diabetes patients had TCRB CDR3s that were moderately but significantly shorter.

The investigators reverse transcribed all of the isolated RNA, so they sequenced expressed TCRB transcripts. Some clones are missing from TCRdb's copy, which holds only in-frame ones; the method was immunoSEQ multiplex PCR. The sample yields 250,000 to 350,000 clones, roughly an eighth seen once. Germline V lookup: CDR1 LGHNA, CDR2 YSLEER. V lost 1 base and J 5 bases, leaving 8 bases between the germline ends. The CDR3 runs 14 residues. The receptor comes from a young man with type 1 diabetes. V gene TRBV4-3 combines with J gene TRBJ2-2; D gene uncertain. Input material: naive CD4+ T cells from blood. CDR3 protein: CASSQGAGTGELFF. The CDR3 DNA reads as TGCGCCAGCAGCCAAGGGGCAGGTACCGGGGAGCTGTTTTTT.